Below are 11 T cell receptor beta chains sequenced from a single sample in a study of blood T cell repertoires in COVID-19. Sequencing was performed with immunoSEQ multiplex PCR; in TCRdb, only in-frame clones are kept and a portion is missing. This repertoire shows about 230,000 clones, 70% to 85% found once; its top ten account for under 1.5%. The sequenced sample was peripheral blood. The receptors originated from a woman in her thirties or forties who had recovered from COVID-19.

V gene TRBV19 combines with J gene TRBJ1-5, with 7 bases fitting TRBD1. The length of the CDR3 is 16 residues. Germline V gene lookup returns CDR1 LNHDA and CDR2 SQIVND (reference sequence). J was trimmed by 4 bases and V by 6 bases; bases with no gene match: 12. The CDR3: CASRISGTAINQPQHF. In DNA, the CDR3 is TGTGCCAGTAGGATATCCGGGACAGCGATAAATCAGCCCCAGCATTTT.

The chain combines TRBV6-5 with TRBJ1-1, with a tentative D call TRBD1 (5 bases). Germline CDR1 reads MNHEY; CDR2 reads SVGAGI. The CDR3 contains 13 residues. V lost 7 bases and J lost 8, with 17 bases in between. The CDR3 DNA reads TGTGCCAGCACTCTACGGGGGGGGGTAGAAGCTTTCTTT. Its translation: CASTLRGGVEAFF.

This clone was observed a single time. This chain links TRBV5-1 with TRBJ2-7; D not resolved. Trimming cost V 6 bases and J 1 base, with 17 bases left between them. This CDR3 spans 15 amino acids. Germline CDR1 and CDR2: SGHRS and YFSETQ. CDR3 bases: TGCGCCAGCACCATCGCTCCCGGGTTATCCTACGAGCAGTACTTC. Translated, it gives CASTIAPGLSYEQYF.

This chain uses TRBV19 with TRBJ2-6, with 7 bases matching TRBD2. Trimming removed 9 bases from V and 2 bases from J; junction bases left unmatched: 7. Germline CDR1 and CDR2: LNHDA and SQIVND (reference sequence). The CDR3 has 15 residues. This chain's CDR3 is CASLSGGAGANVLTF. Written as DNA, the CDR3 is TGTGCCAGCCTGTCGGGGGGAGCTGGGGCCAACGTCCTGACTTTC. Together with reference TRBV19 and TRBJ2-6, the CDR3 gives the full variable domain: DGGITQSPKYLFRKEGQNVTLSCEQNLNHDAMYWYRQDPGQGLRLIYYSQIVNDFQKGDIAEGYSVSREKKESFPLTVTSAQKNPTAFYLCASLSGGAGANVLTFGAGSRLTVL.

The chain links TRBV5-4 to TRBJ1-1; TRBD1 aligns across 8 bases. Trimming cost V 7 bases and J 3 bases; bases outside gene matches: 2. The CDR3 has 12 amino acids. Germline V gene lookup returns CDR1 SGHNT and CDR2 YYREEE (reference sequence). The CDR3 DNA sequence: TGTGCCAGCCCGACAGGGGACACTGAAGCTTTCTTT. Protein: CASPTGDTEAFF.

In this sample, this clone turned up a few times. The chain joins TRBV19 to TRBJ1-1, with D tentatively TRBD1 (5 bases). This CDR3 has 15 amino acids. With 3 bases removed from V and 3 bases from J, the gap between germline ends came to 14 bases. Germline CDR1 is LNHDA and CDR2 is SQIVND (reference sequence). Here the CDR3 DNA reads TGTGCCAGTAGTATCTCCGCAACAGGCTACACTGAAGCTTTCTTT. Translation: CASSISATGYTEAFF.

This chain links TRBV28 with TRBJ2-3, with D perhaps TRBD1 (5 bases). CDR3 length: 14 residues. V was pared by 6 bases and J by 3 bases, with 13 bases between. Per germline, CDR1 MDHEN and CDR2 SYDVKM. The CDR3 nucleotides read TGTGCCAGCAGCTCGGGTCAGGGAACAGATACGCAGTATTTT. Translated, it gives CASSSGQGTDTQYF.

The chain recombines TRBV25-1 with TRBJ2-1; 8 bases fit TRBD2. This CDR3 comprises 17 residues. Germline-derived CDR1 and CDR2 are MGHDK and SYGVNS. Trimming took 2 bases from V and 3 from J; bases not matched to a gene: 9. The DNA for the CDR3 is TGTGCCAGCAGTGAACCCCTCGGGGGGGGCGGCTACAATGAGCAGTTCTTC. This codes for CASSEPLGGGGYNEQFF.

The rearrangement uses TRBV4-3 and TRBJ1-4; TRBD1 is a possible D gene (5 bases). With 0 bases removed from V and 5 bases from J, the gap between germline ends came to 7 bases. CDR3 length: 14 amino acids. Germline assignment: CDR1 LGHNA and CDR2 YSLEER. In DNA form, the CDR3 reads TGCGCCAGCAGCCAAGAACACAGGAATGAAAAACTGTTTTTT. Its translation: CASSQEHRNEKLFF.

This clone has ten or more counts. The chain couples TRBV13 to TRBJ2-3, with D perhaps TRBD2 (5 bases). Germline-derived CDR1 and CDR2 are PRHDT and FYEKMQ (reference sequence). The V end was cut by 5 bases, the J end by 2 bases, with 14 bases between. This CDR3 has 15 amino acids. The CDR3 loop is CASSPRGQLTDTQYF. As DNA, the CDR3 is TGTGCCAGCAGCCCACGCGGGCAGCTCACAGATACGCAGTATTTT.

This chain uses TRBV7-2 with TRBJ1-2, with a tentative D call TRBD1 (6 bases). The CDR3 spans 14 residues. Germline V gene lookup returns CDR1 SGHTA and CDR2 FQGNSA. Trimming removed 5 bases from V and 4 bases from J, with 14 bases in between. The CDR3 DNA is TGTGCCAGCAGCCCCCCCGGGACACCCTATGGCTACACCTTC. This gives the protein CASSPPGTPYGYTF.